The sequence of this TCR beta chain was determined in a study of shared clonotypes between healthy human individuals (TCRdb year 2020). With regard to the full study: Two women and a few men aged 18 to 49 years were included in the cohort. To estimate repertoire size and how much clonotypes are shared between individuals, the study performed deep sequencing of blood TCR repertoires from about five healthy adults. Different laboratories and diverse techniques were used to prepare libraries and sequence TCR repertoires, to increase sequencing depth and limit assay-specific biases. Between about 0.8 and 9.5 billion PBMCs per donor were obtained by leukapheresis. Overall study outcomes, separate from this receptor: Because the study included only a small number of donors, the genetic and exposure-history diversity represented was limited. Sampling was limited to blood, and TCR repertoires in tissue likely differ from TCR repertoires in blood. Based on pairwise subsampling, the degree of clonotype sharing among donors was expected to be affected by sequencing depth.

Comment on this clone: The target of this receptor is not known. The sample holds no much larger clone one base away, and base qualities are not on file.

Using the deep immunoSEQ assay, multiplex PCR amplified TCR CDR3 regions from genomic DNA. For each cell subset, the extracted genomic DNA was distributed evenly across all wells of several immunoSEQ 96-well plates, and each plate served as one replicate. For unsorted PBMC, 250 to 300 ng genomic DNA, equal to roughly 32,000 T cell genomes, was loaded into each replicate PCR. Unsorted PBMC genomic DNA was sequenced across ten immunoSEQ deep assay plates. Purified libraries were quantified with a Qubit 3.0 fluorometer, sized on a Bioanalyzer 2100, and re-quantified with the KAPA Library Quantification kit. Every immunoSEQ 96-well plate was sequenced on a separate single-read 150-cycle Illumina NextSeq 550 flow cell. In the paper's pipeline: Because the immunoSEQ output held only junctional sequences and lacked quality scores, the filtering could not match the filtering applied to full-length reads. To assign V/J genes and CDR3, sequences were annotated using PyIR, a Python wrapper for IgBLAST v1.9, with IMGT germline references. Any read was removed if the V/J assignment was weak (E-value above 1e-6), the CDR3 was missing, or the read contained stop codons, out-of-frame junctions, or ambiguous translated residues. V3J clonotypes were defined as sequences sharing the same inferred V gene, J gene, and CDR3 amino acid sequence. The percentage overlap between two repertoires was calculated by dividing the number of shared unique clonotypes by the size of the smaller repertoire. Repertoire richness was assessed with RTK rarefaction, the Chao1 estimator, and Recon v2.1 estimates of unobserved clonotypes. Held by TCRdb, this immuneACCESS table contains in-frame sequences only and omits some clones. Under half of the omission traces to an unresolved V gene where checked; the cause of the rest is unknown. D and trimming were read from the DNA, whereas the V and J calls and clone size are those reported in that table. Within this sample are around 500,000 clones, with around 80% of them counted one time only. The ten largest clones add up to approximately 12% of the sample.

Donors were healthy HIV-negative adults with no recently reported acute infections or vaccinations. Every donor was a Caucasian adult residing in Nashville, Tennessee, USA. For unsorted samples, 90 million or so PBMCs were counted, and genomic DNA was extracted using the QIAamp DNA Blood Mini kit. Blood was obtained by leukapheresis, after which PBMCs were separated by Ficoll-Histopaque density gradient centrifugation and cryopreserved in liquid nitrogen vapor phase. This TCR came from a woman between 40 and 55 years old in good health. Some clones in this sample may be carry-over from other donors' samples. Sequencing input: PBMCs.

The CDR3 region: CASRAGTGPYGYTF. The bases are TGTGCCAGCAGGGCCGGGACAGGGCCCTATGGCTACACCTTC. Recombination connected TRBV2 to TRBJ1-2, with TRBD1 matching 9 junction bases. Including the terminal cysteine and phenylalanine, the CDR3 comprises 14 residues. Only the CDR3 portion is preserved as DNA: 42 bases, with reading frame beginning at the first base. Trimming leaves V shorter by 6 bases and J shorter by 4 bases, with the junction holding 6 bases beyond the gene matches. The germline V gene specifies SNHLY as CDR1 and FYNNEI as CDR2.